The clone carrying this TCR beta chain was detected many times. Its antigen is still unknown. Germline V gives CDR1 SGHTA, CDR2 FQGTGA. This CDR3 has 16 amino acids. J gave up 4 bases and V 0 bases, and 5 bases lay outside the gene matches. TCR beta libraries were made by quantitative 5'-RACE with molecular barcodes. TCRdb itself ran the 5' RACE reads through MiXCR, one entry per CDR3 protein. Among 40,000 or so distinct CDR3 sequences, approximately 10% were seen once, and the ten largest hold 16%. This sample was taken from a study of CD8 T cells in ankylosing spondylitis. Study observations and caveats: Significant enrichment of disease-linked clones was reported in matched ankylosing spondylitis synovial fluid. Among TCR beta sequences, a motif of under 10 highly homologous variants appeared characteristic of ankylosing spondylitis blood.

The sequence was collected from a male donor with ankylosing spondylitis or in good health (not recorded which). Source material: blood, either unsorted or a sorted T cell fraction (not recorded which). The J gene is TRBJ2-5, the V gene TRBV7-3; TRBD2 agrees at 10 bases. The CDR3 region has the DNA TGTGCCAGCAGCTTAACAGCTAGCGGGAGTATAGAGACCCAGTACTTC. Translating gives CASSLTASGSIETQYF.